This TCR gamma chain was identified during a study of gamma delta lymphoproliferative disorders and STAT genes. Looking at the study overall: The LymphoTrack Dx TCRG Assay amplified gamma chains from at least 50 ng of genomic DNA. The EuroClonality-NGS protocol was used to prepare delta libraries. General observations from the study: Controls likely had mixed maturation stages, while leukemic cells were mostly terminal effectors. Most major patient clonotypes were shared with at least one healthy donor.

TCRdb re-called clones from the multiplex PCR reads using CATT. Of about 4,500 gamma-chain clones listed, about 7.5% are singletons. Genomic DNA from isolated PBMCs served as the sequencing template. Per germline, CDR1 EGSTGY and CDR2 YDSYTSSV. CDR3 length equals 12 residues. After removal of 3 bases from V and 6 bases from J, the junction contained 5 bases not matched to a gene. This clone is categorized as medium-sized (0.01 to 0.1%). What it binds is not known. Input material: blood. V and J are TRGV4 and TRGJ1 or TRGJ2. TCRdb does not report a J gene; here it was assigned by matching the DNA to germline references. This receptor was identified in a human donor in good health. CDR3 nucleotide sequence: TGTGCCACCTGGGATCATTCTTATAAGAAACTCTTT. Translation gives CATWDHSYKKLF.